Listed below are T cell receptor beta chains from one sample, sequenced in a study of TIL therapy for anti-PD-1-resistant metastatic lung cancer. Method: immunoSEQ multiplex PCR; TCRdb's copy keeps in-frame clones and lacks some. The table records 50,000 to 60,000 clones, approximately 78% of them present only once. Sequenced material: blood, taken at baseline. These receptor sequences come from a person aged 25-79 years with non-small cell lung cancer. CDR3s include the opening cysteine and the closing phenylalanine or tryptophan. Each record gives: D gene, V gene, J gene, clone size, CDR3 DNA, CDR3 protein. A D gene is named only where the DNA matches it firmly. Clone size appears in some rows only: once, few, many, or a class for an expanded clone.

>TRBD2|TRBV2|TRBJ2-1|NA
TGTGCCAGCAGTGTAGCGGGGGGGTCCCGGAATGAGCAGTTCTTC
CASSVAGGSRNEQFF
>NA|TRBV24-1|TRBJ2-7|NA
TGTGCCACCAGTGATCCCCGGGACGCAACCTACGAGCAGTACTTC
CATSDPRDATYEQYF
>TRBD1|TRBV3-1/TRBV3-2|TRBJ1-1|NA
TGTGCCAGCAGCACAATGTATACAGGGGGGAGGACTGAAGCTTTCTTT
CASSTMYTGGRTEAFF
>NA|TRBV29-1|TRBJ1-1|NA
TGCAGCGCGAGCGGCCAGATGAACACTGAAGCTTTCTTT
CSASGQMNTEAFF
>TRBD2|TRBV15|TRBJ2-5|NA
TGTGCCACCAGCAGAGTCGGACTAGCTCGGGCCCAAGAGGCCCAGTACTTC
CATSRVGLARAQEAQYF
>NA|TRBV19|TRBJ1-4|NA
TGTGCCAGTAGTATAGGGACAGCAACGAATGAAAAACTGTTTTTT
CASSIGTATNEKLFF
>TRBD2|TRBV9|TRBJ2-1|few
TGTGCCAGCAGCGTCCTGACTAGCGGGGTCAACAATGAGCAGTTCTTC
CASSVLTSGVNNEQFF
>NA|TRBV4-3|TRBJ2-3|NA
TGCGCCAGCAGCCAAGGGACCCTTAGCACAGATACGCAGTATTTT
CASSQGTLSTDTQYF
>NA|TRBV11-2|TRBJ2-7|NA
TGTGCCAGCAGACGTCCCGGCAGGGGTAAGAACGAGCAGTACTTC
CASRRPGRGKNEQYF
>NA|TRBV30|TRBJ1-5|NA
TGTGCCTACCAGGGAGGGGGCAATCAGCCCCAGCATTTT
CAYQGGGNQPQHF
>NA|TRBV7-2|TRBJ2-2|NA
TGTGCCAGCAGCCCCAATATGGCCACCGGGGAGCTGTTTTTT
CASSPNMATGELFF